The rows below give T cell receptor beta chains drawn from one sample of a study of cytomegalovirus exposure and HLA in healthy donors. Method: immunoSEQ multiplex PCR; TCRdb's copy keeps in-frame clones and lacks some. This sample has some 100,000 clones, with 70% to 80% found just once. What was sequenced was PBMCs. These TCRs come from a woman between 18 and 29 years old in good health and CMV-seropositive. CDR3s include the opening cysteine and the closing phenylalanine or tryptophan. Each record gives: D gene, J gene, V gene, clone size, CDR3 DNA, CDR3 protein. D genes are given only for firm matches. The size of a clone is reported for some rows only, either as once, few or many, or as a class for expanded clones.

NA | TRBJ2-3 | TRBV9 | NA | TGTGCCAGCAGCGTAGAGGGGCCCACAGATACGCAGTATTTT | CASSVEGPTDTQYF
NA | TRBJ2-7 | TRBV28 | NA | TGTGCCAGCAGTTTAAGGGGACTTCGCTCCTACGAGCAGTACTTC | CASSLRGLRSYEQYF
NA | TRBJ1-2 | TRBV11-2 | NA | TGTGCCAGCAGCTTGATCACGGGGGGAGCTAACTATGGCTACACCTTC | CASSLITGGANYGYTF
NA | TRBJ2-7 | TRBV7-9 | NA | TGTGCCAGCAGCTCACCTTCTAGCAGGTCTCCCTACGAGCAGTACTTC | CASSSPSSRSPYEQYF
TRBD1 | TRBJ1-5 | TRBV7-2 | NA | TGTGCCAGCAGCCCCGTGACAGGGGGTGTTCAGCCCCAGCATTTT | CASSPVTGGVQPQHF
NA | TRBJ1-4 | TRBV6-6 | NA | TGTGCCAGCAGTTACTCGATCCTAAAGGACACGGAAAAACTGTTTTTT | CASSYSILKDTEKLFF
TRBD2 | TRBJ2-7 | TRBV2 | NA | TGTGCCAGCAGCGGGAGACTAGCGGGAGTGGGCGAGCAGTACTTC | CASSGRLAGVGEQYF
TRBD2 | TRBJ2-5 | TRBV2 | few | TGTGCCAGCAGTGTTCCGGGACTAGCCCAAGAGACCCAGTACTTC | CASSVPGLAQETQYF
NA | TRBJ2-7 | TRBV5-5 | NA | TGTGCCAGCAGCACTTGGGCCGACGAGCAGTACTTC | CASSTWADEQYF
TRBD1 | TRBJ1-2 | TRBV6-5 | NA | TGTGCCAGCAGTTACTCAATAGGGGGCAACTATGGCTACACCTTC | CASSYSIGGNYGYTF
TRBD1 | TRBJ2-1 | TRBV2 | NA | TGTGCCCAAAAGGGGGCGACAGGGGTCGTTGAGCAGTTCTTC | CAQKGATGVVEQFF
TRBD2 | TRBJ2-3 | TRBV7-4 | NA | TGTGCCAGCAGGATAGCGGGAGGGCCGACCGAAGGAACAGATACGCAGTATTTT | CASRIAGGPTEGTDTQYF
TRBD2 | TRBJ2-2 | TRBV5-8 | few | TGTGCCAGCAGCTTATTCGGGAGGGGCACCGGGGAGCTGTTTTTT | CASSLFGRGTGELFF
NA | TRBJ1-5 | TRBV7-9 | NA | TGTGCCAGCAGCTTGGGGGCGAGAAAGGATCAGCCCCAGCATTTT | CASSLGARKDQPQHF
NA | TRBJ2-2 | TRBV7-3 | NA | TGTGCCAGCAGCTTAATGGCCCCGAACACCGGGGAGCTGTTTTTT | CASSLMAPNTGELFF
NA | TRBJ2-7 | TRBV27 | NA | TGTGCCAGCAGTACCCGGGCAGGGGCCAAATCCTACGAGCAGTACTTC | CASSTRAGAKSYEQYF
TRBD2 | TRBJ2-5 | TRBV18 | NA | TGTGCCAGCTCACCACGGGCAGCGGGGAGGGAGACCCAGTACTTC | CASSPRAAGRETQYF
TRBD2 | TRBJ2-1 | TRBV28 | NA | TGTGCCAGCAGTTTACCCGGACTAGCGGGAGTTGAGCAGTTCTTC | CASSLPGLAGVEQFF
NA | TRBJ2-1 | TRBV5-1 | NA | TGCGCCAGCAGCTTAGGGGACTGGGAATACAATGAGCAGTTCTTC | CASSLGDWEYNEQFF
TRBD1 | TRBJ2-7 | TRBV11-2 | few | TGTGCCAGCAGCTGGACAGGGGAGGCCGAGCAGTACTTC | CASSWTGEAEQYF
NA | TRBJ1-2 | TRBV28 | NA | TGTGCCAGCAGTTATCATGACAGAAACTATGGCTACACCTTC | CASSYHDRNYGYTF
TRBD1 | TRBJ1-2 | TRBV28 | NA | TGTGCCAGCAGCCTTCCACAGGGGGCAGGGGACTATGGCTACACCTTC | CASSLPQGAGDYGYTF
NA | TRBJ2-5 | TRBV4-1 | NA | TGCGCCAGCAGCCAACCGGGTCAAGAGACCCAGTACTTC | CASSQPGQETQYF
TRBD1 | TRBJ2-5 | TRBV30 | NA | TGTGCCTGGAGTCGGGATCCAGGGGGCTCCAGGGAGACCCAGTACTTC | CAWSRDPGGSRETQYF
NA | TRBJ2-7 | TRBV4-1 | NA | TGCGCCAGCAGCCAAGATCTACAGGGAACCTACGAGCAGTACTTC | CASSQDLQGTYEQYF
NA | TRBJ2-1 | TRBV6-1 | NA | TGTGCCAGCAGTGACTGGGAGAGCACCTACAATGAGCAGTTCTTC | CASSDWESTYNEQFF
NA | TRBJ2-3 | TRBV27 | NA | TGTGCCAGCAGTTTAATGCGTGGTGGCACAGATACGCAGTATTTT | CASSLMRGGTDTQYF
NA | TRBJ1-3 | TRBV7-2 | NA | TGTGCCAGCAGCTTAGTTCAGGTAGACTCTGGAAACACCATATATTTT | CASSLVQVDSGNTIYF
NA | TRBJ1-5 | TRBV19 | NA | TGTGCCAGTAGGGAACCCGGGACAAGTCAGCCCCAGCATTTT | CASREPGTSQPQHF